The clone carrying this T cell receptor (beta chain) was found a few times. Its antigen remains unknown. This entry is derived from a study of OX40 agonist ivuxolimab in advanced cancers. Study-level information: The dose-escalation cohort had hepatocellular carcinoma, melanoma, renal cell or head and neck cancer. The study, taken as a whole, reports: The antigen specificity of the peripheral T cells (those that were expanded) was not determined.

Sequenced by immunoSEQ multiplex PCR; TCRdb stores in-frame clones only, minus some. The top ten clones hold about 0.42% of a sample with 60,000 to 80,000 clones, roughly 90% of them seen once. This CDR3 region has 15 residues. The germline V gene encodes CDR1 SGHVS and CDR2 FQNEAQ. V lost 3 bases and J 3 bases, leaving 14 bases between the germline ends. This specimen consisted of CD4+ or CD8+ T cells sorted from blood, obtained in a trial of the OX40 agonist ivuxolimab. The chain is built from TRBV7-8 and TRBJ1-2, with a possible D match to TRBD1 (5 bases). The receptor was derived from an adult with an advanced solid tumor such as melanoma, head and neck, liver or kidney cancer. CDR3 amino acids: CASSFLVDSHYGYTF. The CDR3 bases are TGTGCCAGCAGCTTTCTTGTAGACAGTCACTATGGCTACACCTTC.